A selection of T cell receptor beta chains follows, all from one sample in a study of blood T cell repertoires in COVID-19. The repertoire was sequenced with immunoSEQ multiplex PCR; TCRdb's copy has only in-frame clones and lacks some. Here the sample spans 35,000 to 45,000 clones, 85% to 95% being singletons. Material for sequencing was peripheral blood. The receptors were sampled from a man aged 45-65 years with active COVID-19. Each CDR3 is given with its conserved first and last residue. Clone size appears in some rows only: once, few, many, or a class for an expanded clone.

v_gene | abundance | CDR3aa
TRBV18 | . | CASSPGGYEQYF
TRBV6-5 | . | CASGVRGVRAGELFF
TRBV27 | . | CASSSWTSGRRETQYF
TRBV5-1 | . | CASRRDSPYNEQFF
TRBV5-1 | . | CASSLAQGPKQETQYF
TRBV6-1 | . | CASSARLAGGSWETQYF
TRBV10-2 | medium-sized | CASRRDFDTYEQYF
TRBV2 | . | CASSSGPSTDTQYF
TRBV30 | . | CAWGTGGSYSNQPQHF
TRBV3-1/TRBV3-2 | . | CASSLGTLFWNEQYF
TRBV28 | . | CASSFPTGNEQYF
TRBV28 | . | CASSLWGGQGYTF
TRBV7-9 | . | CASSSDRLVMNTEAFF
TRBV10-3 | few | CATSTTGVEETQYF
TRBV6-6 | . | CASSRSGDGEAFF
TRBV7-8 | . | CASSLAGGPPRQYF
TRBV28 | . | CASSQTNYGYTF
TRBV5-1 | . | CASSLVTSGTDTQYF
TRBV30 | . | CAWSVQSSYNSPLHF
TRBV27 | once | CASSGGYYEQYF
TRBV5-4 | . | CASSLGGVRAETQYF
TRBV6-6 | . | CASSYGTSYEQYF
TRBV2 | . | CASSPYNEQFF
TRBV6-1 | . | CASSMRQGAQNIQYF
TRBV6-4 | . | CASSTSATTHYNEQFF
TRBV12-3/TRBV12-4 | . | CASSLQWRTEAFF
TRBV15 | . | CATSRSQDYNEQFF
TRBV7-8 | . | CASSSGGTGITEAFF
TRBV6-5 | . | CASQRGQPNTEAFF
TRBV19 | . | CASSGRGTEDPSTNEKLFF
TRBV4-1 | . | CASSQRQGLSNSPLHF
TRBV7-9 | . | CASSLVQRSYNEQFF
TRBV24-1 | . | CATSDFASGRTDTQYF
TRBV7-7 | . | CASSTGTDTDTQYF
TRBV2 | . | CASSEDQGQWETQYF
TRBV3-1/TRBV3-2 | . | CASSQGTLAGNEQFF
TRBV27 | . | CASSLQDSGANVLTF
TRBV9 | . | CASSAGGGSGRVTDTQYF
TRBV5-6 | . | CASSFRYGDFYEQYF
TRBV2 | . | CASSGGTGYEKLFF
TRBV6-1 | . | CASSEQGAIGEQYF
TRBV5-4 | . | CASSLQGPRSEAFF
TRBV7-9 | . | CASSPGQGMGPRMNTEAFF
TRBV15 | . | CATSRGVGAYNEQFF
TRBV2 | . | CASTGRKQGRTEAFF
TRBV5-4 | . | CASSLRGTEETQYF
TRBV28 | . | CASSLAGEGNEQFF
TRBV7-9 | . | CASTGGTGGFGYTF